These 10 T cell receptor beta chains were sequenced from one sample in a study of blood T cell repertoires in COVID-19. Profiling relied on immunoSEQ multiplex PCR, and the TCRdb table lists in-frame clones only, not all of them. The table has roughly 150,000 clones, just over 90% seen once; the top ten hold approximately 5%. Sequencing was performed on peripheral blood. The receptors were sampled from a man younger than 35 with COVID-19, enrolled during active disease.

V and J are TRBV28 and TRBJ1-2; 8 bases map to TRBD1. In germline, CDR1 is MDHEN, CDR2 SYDVKM. The J segment lost 8 bases and the V segment lost 4 bases, leaving 3 bases of the junction unmatched. The CDR3 covers 12 residues. DNA for the CDR3: TGTGCCAGCAGTTCGGACAGGGACGGCTACACCTTC. Protein product: CASSSDRDGYTF.

The chain is built from TRBV15 and TRBJ2-3, with 7 bases fitting TRBD1. Germline V CDR1 and CDR2: LNHNV, YYDKDF (reference sequence). The CDR3 is made up of 15 amino acids. After removal of 2 bases from V and 3 bases from J, the junction contained 5 bases not matched to a gene. CDR3 coding DNA: TGTGCCACCAGCAGAAGGGGGACAGTTACAGATACGCAGTATTTT. Amino acids: CATSRRGTVTDTQYF. Looking up the rest from reference TRBV15 and TRBJ2-3 gives the full variable domain: DAMVIQNPRYQVTQFGKPVTLSCSQTLNHNVMYWYQQKSSQAPKLLFHYYDKDFNNEADTPDNFQSRRPNTSFCFLDIRSPGLGDTAMYLCATSRRGTVTDTQYFGPGTRLTVL.

The rearrangement links TRBV12-3 or TRBV12-4 to TRBJ2-1; perhaps TRBD1 as D (5 bases). V lost 6 bases, J lost 5 bases, and 11 bases lay in between. CDR3 size: 13 residues. CDR3 coding DNA: TGTGCCAGCAGCGCTCAGGGTAACAATGAGCAGTTCTTC. Its translation: CASSAQGNNEQFF.

The rearrangement joins TRBV3-1 (or the pseudogene TRBV3-2) to TRBJ2-7; 10 nucleotides agree with TRBD1. The CDR3 sequence is 17 residues long. V was clipped by 1 base and J by 2 bases; unmatched bases: 8. Germline V gives CDR1 LGHDT, CDR2 YNNKEL (reference sequence). The CDR3 DNA sequence: TGTGCCAGCAGCCAAGCACCTCAGGACAGGGGGGCCTACGAGCAGTACTTC. Translation gives CASSQAPQDRGAYEQYF.

This rearrangement joins TRBV2 to TRBJ2-3, with 9 bases identical to TRBD1. The germline V gene has CDR1 SNHLY and CDR2 FYNNEI. V dropped 5 bases and J dropped 10; count of bases not matched to a gene: 13. This CDR3 region has 15 residues. The CDR3 nucleotides are TGTGCCAGCAGTTTACTTTTAGACCGGGACAGGGCGCAGTATTTT. This codes for CASSLLLDRDRAQYF. The full variable domain, completed using reference TRBV2 and TRBJ2-3, is EPEVTQTPSHQVTQMGQEVILRCVPISNHLYFYWYRQILGQKVEFLVSFYNNEISEKSEIFDDQFSVERPDGSNFTLKIRSTKLEDSAMYFCASSLLLDRDRAQYFGPGTRLTVL.

J is TRBJ2-7 and V is TRBV28; possible D gene TRBD1, 6 bases. Trimming took off 2 bases at V and 3 bases at J, with 14 bases between the two ends. This CDR3 spans 15 amino acids. Germline values: CDR1 MDHEN, CDR2 SYDVKM. The CDR3 here is CASSLMGQMFYEQYF. The DNA for the CDR3 is TGTGCCAGCAGTTTAATGGGACAAATGTTCTACGAGCAGTACTTC.

The chain joins TRBV10-2 to TRBJ2-1; D is undetermined. V lost 7 bases and J 0 bases, leaving 10 bases between the germline ends. Germline V gives CDR1 WSHSY, CDR2 SAAADI. The CDR3 consists of 14 residues. For the CDR3, the DNA is TGCGCCAGCATCACTGGTAGCTCCTACAATGAGCAGTTCTTC. It yields the protein CASITGSSYNEQFF.

This clone has just one count. This chain joins TRBV4-3 and TRBJ1-6; TRBD1 aligns across 10 bases. The germline V gene encodes CDR1 LGHNA and CDR2 YSLEER. V was clipped by 4 bases and J by 6 bases; unmatched bases: 3. This CDR3 comprises 15 residues. DNA for the CDR3: TGCGCCAGCAGCCCGGGACAGGGGCGTAATTCACCCCTCCACTTT. Amino acid sequence: CASSPGQGRNSPLHF.

This clone was seen just once. V gene TRBV5-4 combines with J gene TRBJ2-7, with 7 bases identical to TRBD1. This CDR3 contains 14 residues. After removal of 1 base from V and 2 bases from J, the junction contained 3 bases not matched to a gene. In germline, CDR1 is SGHNT, CDR2 YYREEE (reference sequence). The CDR3 reads CASSLIGTAYEQYF. CDR3 bases: TGTGCCAGCAGCTTGATCGGGACAGCCTACGAGCAGTACTTC.

CDR3 coding DNA: TGTGCCAGCAGCCTCGGACAGGCCCCATATGGCTACACCTTC. Protein: CASSLGQAPYGYTF. The J gene is TRBJ1-2, the V gene TRBV6-5, with TRBD1 matching over 7 bases. V lost 6 bases to trimming and J lost 5 bases; unmatched junction nucleotides: 9. The CDR3 is 14 amino acids. CDR1 and CDR2 (germline): MNHEY, SVGAGI.